The 23 T cell receptor beta chains reported below all come from one sample, sequenced in a study of blood T cell repertoires in COVID-19. The repertoire was sequenced with immunoSEQ multiplex PCR; TCRdb's copy has only in-frame clones and lacks some. The sample contains about 130,000 clones, 75% to 90% of which appear only once. Sequenced sample: peripheral blood. The receptors come from a woman of 80 years or more with COVID-19, enrolled during active disease.

The rearrangement uses TRBV7-2 and TRBJ2-1; 11 bases map to TRBD2. This CDR3 has 17 amino acids. The V segment lost 5 bases and the J segment 6 bases; nucleotides outside the gene matches: 12. Germline CDR1 SGHTA, CDR2 FQGNSA. CDR3 sequence reads: CASSPTTSGIYGNEQFF. CDR3 DNA sequence: TGTGCCAGCAGCCCCACGACTAGCGGGATTTACGGCAATGAGCAGTTCTTC.

In regard to this clone: The same CDR3 can be traced to other DNA sequences in this sample. The V call is TRBV4-3, the J call TRBJ2-3, with TRBD2 as a possible D gene (6 bases). In germline, CDR1 is LGHNA, CDR2 YSLEER. Trimming removed 0 bases at V and 0 bases at J, with 10 bases between. There are 16 residues in the CDR3. CDR3 in amino acids: CASSQDSGTSTDTQYF. Written as DNA, the CDR3 is TGCGCCAGCAGCCAAGATTCGGGGACTAGCACAGATACGCAGTATTTT.

V and J are TRBV28 and TRBJ1-2; TRBD1 matches at 9 bases. CDR3 length equals 18 residues. The J segment lost 4 bases and the V segment lost 5 bases, leaving 17 bases of the junction unmatched. The V gene's germline CDR1 is MDHEN and CDR2 SYDVKM. CDR3 sequence reads: CASSPEDRDRGQGYGYTF. The CDR3 DNA follows: TGTGCCAGCAGTCCAGAGGACCGCGACCGGGGACAGGGCTATGGCTACACCTTC.

V usage is TRBV6-2 or TRBV6-3 and J usage is TRBJ2-7; 7 positions match TRBD1. The CDR3 sequence is 14 residues long. The germline CDR1 and CDR2 sequences are MNHEY and SVGEGT. Trimming removed 2 bases from V and 4 bases from J; junction bases left unmatched: 5. The CDR3 loop is CASSYGDSWYEQYF. The CDR3 nucleotides read TGTGCCAGCAGTTACGGGGACAGCTGGTACGAGCAGTACTTC.

The chain carries TRBV5-4 and TRBJ1-5; D is uncertain. Trimming left V 0 bases short and J 1 base short, with 11 bases between. CDR1 SGHNT and CDR2 YYREEE come from the germline V gene (reference sequence). The CDR3 runs to 16 residues. DNA of the CDR3: TGTGCCAGCAGCTTGGGTGGGAGCGGGAGCAATCAGCCCCAGCATTTT. Amino acid sequence: CASSLGGSGSNQPQHF. Full variable domain (rest looked up from reference TRBV5-4 and TRBJ1-5): ETGVTQSPTHLIKTRGQQVTLRCSSQSGHNTVSWYQQALGQGPQFIFQYYREEENGRGNFPPRFSGLQFPNYSSELNVNALELDDSALYLCASSLGGSGSNQPQHFGDGTRLSIL.

The J gene is TRBJ2-3, the V gene TRBV5-1; D remains unclear. V was cut by 1 base and J by 0 bases, with 3 bases left in between. CDR3 length: 13 amino acids. The V gene's germline CDR1 is SGHRS and CDR2 YFSETQ. CDR3 sequence (DNA): TGCGCCAGCAGCTTGCTTAGCACAGATACGCAGTATTTT. Protein: CASSLLSTDTQYF.

The CDR3, as DNA: TGTGCCAGCTCACCAATACCAGGGACAGGGATCAATGAGCAGTTCTTC. Protein sequence: CASSPIPGTGINEQFF. The rearrangement joins TRBV18 to TRBJ2-1; 9 bases agree with TRBD1. Losses at the gene ends were 2 bases for V and 6 bases for J; bases not matched to a gene: 8. There are 16 residues in the CDR3. Germline loops: CDR1 KGHSH, CDR2 LQKENI. The variable domain in full, with the rest retrieved from reference TRBV18 and TRBJ2-1, is NAGVMQNPRHLVRRRGQEARLRCSPMKGHSHVYWYRQLPEEGLKFMVYLQKENIIDESGMPKERFSAEFPKEGPSILRIQQVVRGDSAAYFCASSPIPGTGINEQFFGPGTRLTVL.

The rearrangement joins TRBV7-3 to TRBJ2-5; 9 bases are shared with TRBD2. Germline loops: CDR1 SGHTA, CDR2 FQGTGA. After removal of 2 bases from V and 4 bases from J, the junction contained 5 bases not matched to a gene. This CDR3 region has 15 residues. The CDR3 loop reads CASSLVSGSAETQYF. CDR3 DNA: TGTGCCAGCAGCTTAGTTAGCGGGAGCGCAGAGACCCAGTACTTC.

This clone was counted once. The gene calls are TRBV5-1 and TRBJ2-1, with D uncertain. Trimming removed 0 bases from V and 10 bases from J, with 11 bases in between. Germline V lookup: CDR1 SGHRS, CDR2 YFSETQ. This CDR3 is built from 13 residues. The CDR3 bases are TGCGCCAGCAGCTTGGTCCCAATGGAGGAGCAGTTCTTC. This translates into CASSLVPMEEQFF.

Points on this clone: In the same sample, other DNA sequences code for this CDR3. The gene calls are TRBV4-3 and TRBJ2-7, with 13 bases lining up with TRBD2. The CDR3 is 16 amino acids. Germline V gives CDR1 LGHNA, CDR2 YSLEER. V was pared by 1 base and J by 3 bases, with 3 bases of the junction left unmatched. CDR3 DNA: TGCGCCAGCAGCCAAGCTCGGACTAGCGGGAGCTACGAGCAGTACTTC. Protein sequence: CASSQARTSGSYEQYF.

This clone came up once. V is TRBV7-2 and J is TRBJ1-1; 8 nucleotides align to TRBD1. The germline V gene has CDR1 SGHTA and CDR2 FQGNSA. CDR3 size: 16 residues. Losses at the gene ends were 5 bases for V and 1 base for J; bases not matched to a gene: 9. The CDR3: CASSPKPQGANTEAFF. The DNA of the CDR3 is TGTGCCAGCAGCCCCAAGCCCCAGGGGGCGAACACTGAAGCTTTCTTT.

The chain uses TRBV7-8 and TRBJ2-3; 8 bases agree with TRBD2. Germline CDR1 is SGHVS and CDR2 is FQNEAQ. V dropped 5 bases and J dropped 2; count of bases not matched to a gene: 9. The CDR3 length is 16 residues. DNA of the CDR3: TGTGCCAGCAGCCCAACTTCGGGAGGGACCACAGATACGCAGTATTTT. It yields the protein CASSPTSGGTTDTQYF.

The genes are TRBV6-2 or TRBV6-3 and TRBJ2-1; 8 bases agree with TRBD2. The CDR3 is 13 residues long. The germline V gene has CDR1 MNHEY and CDR2 SVGEGT. The junction had 7 bases not matched to a gene; V was cut back by 6 bases and J by 9 bases. CDR3 residues: CASSPGLVGEQFF. CDR3 in DNA: TGTGCCAGCAGCCCGGGACTAGTCGGTGAGCAGTTCTTC.

The V and J genes are TRBV28 and TRBJ1-5; maybe TRBD1 (5 bases). Germline V CDR1 and CDR2: MDHEN, SYDVKM. CDR3 length: 21 residues. V was shortened by 3 bases and J by 0 bases, with 27 bases between the two germline ends. CDR3 in amino acids: CASSFGMAAGRGINSNQPQHF. The CDR3 DNA reads TGTGCCAGCAGTTTTGGTATGGCAGCAGGGAGGGGAATAAATAGCAATCAGCCCCAGCATTTT.

As DNA, the CDR3 is TGCGCCAGCAGCCATGAGACAACAGGGCGGTTCTTC. This codes for CASSHETTGRFF. This sequence joins TRBV4-3 and TRBJ2-1; D perhaps matches TRBD1 (6 bases). Trimming took 3 bases from V and 15 from J, leaving 15 bases between them. This CDR3 spans 12 amino acids. Germline-derived CDR1 and CDR2 are LGHNA and YSLEER.

CDR3 residues: CASSNPRLAGGSQETQYF. In DNA form, the CDR3 reads TGTGCCAGTAGTAACCCTAGACTAGCGGGAGGCTCTCAAGAGACCCAGTACTTC. This chain connects TRBV19 to TRBJ2-5, with 13 bases matching TRBD2. The CDR3 has 18 amino acids. CDR1 is LNHDA, CDR2 SQIVND, per germline (reference sequence). V shed 4 bases, J shed 2 bases, and the junction held 10 bases outside the gene matches.

V is TRBV18 and J is TRBJ1-2, with 7 bases matching TRBD1. Losses at the gene ends were 3 bases for V and 1 base for J; bases not matched to a gene: 2. Germline-derived CDR1 and CDR2 are KGHSH and LQKENI. The CDR3 is made up of 14 amino acids. The CDR3 DNA reads TGTGCCAGCTCACCGGACAGGATTAACTATGGCTACACCTTC. It translates to CASSPDRINYGYTF.

The chain links TRBV3-1 (or the pseudogene TRBV3-2) to TRBJ2-2; 13 bases align to TRBD2. The CDR3 loop spans 22 amino acids. Germline lookup yields CDR1 LGHDT and CDR2 YNNKEL (reference sequence). Unmatched junction bases numbered 18, after V lost 0 bases and J lost 5 bases. The CDR3 sequence is CASSQDHPTSGRALGWTGELFF. As DNA, the CDR3 is TGTGCCAGCAGCCAAGATCACCCTACTAGCGGGAGGGCCTTGGGGTGGACCGGGGAGCTGTTTTTT.

In this sample, this clone turned up once. Here the CDR3 reads CASRPGQGLKETQYF. The CDR3 DNA sequence: TGTGCCAGTAGGCCGGGACAGGGCTTGAAAGAGACCCAGTACTTC. The rearrangement uses TRBV19 and TRBJ2-5; the match to TRBD1 covers 9 bases. The CDR3 sequence is 15 residues long. J was trimmed by 3 bases and V by 6 bases; bases with no gene match: 8. From germline, CDR1 is LNHDA and CDR2 SQIVND (reference sequence).

The genes are TRBV28 and TRBJ2-6, with 7 nucleotides matching TRBD1. This CDR3 is built from 15 residues. Looked up from germline, CDR1 is MDHEN and CDR2 is SYDVKM. Trimming cost V 7 bases and J 2 bases; bases outside gene matches: 5. The CDR3: CASKKQGTGANVLTF. In DNA form, the CDR3 reads TGTGCCAGCAAGAAACAGGGGACTGGGGCCAACGTCCTGACTTTC.

This chain uses TRBV6-1 with TRBJ2-5; a weak D match, TRBD2 (6 bases). The V and J ends lost 3 bases and 7 bases respectively, with 9 bases between them. CDR1 and CDR2 (germline): MNHNS, SASEGT. The CDR3 is 12 residues long. Written as DNA, the CDR3 is TGTGCCAGCAGTGAGGCCGGGGGGACCCAGTACTTC. Protein product: CASSEAGGTQYF.

The chain combines TRBV6-2 or TRBV6-3 with TRBJ2-2; D might be TRBD2 (6 bases). Trimming left V 6 bases short and J 5 bases short, with 10 bases between. Germline V gene sequence: CDR1 MNHEY, CDR2 SVGEGT. The length of the CDR3 is 13 residues. CDR3 residues: CASSLASTGELFF. The CDR3 nucleotides read TGTGCCAGCAGCCTAGCGTCGACCGGGGAGCTGTTTTTT.

This sequence joins TRBV10-3 and TRBJ1-3; weak D call: TRBD1 (6 bases). Germline CDR1 reads ENHRY; CDR2 reads SYGVKD. This CDR3 has 14 residues. Trimming stripped 4 bases from V and 2 bases from J, with 9 bases between. CDR3 protein: CAISGSGAGNTIYF. CDR3 DNA sequence: TGTGCCATCAGTGGGTCAGGGGCTGGAAACACCATATATTTT.